These T cell receptor beta chains were read from a single sample in a study of T-cell reconstitution after alpha-beta-depleted transplantation in children. TCRdb redid the calling of the PCR reads with MiXCR, one entry per CDR3 protein. The top ten clones hold over 3% of a sample with roughly 500,000 distinct CDR3 sequences, 18% of them seen once. Sample: PBMCs from the stem cell graft donor, taken from the stem cell graft. Receptors originate from a human donor who donated a stem cell graft to a child with acute lymphoblastic leukemia. Each CDR3 is given with its conserved first and last residue. Fields, in order: clone size, D gene, J gene, V gene, CDR3 protein, CDR3 DNA. D genes are given only for firm matches. For some rows the clone size is stated as once, few or many, or as a class when expanded; others skip it.

clone_size: few
d_call: NA
j_call: TRBJ2-1
v_call: TRBV7-2
cdr3_aa: CASSLGLASIHEQFF
cdr3_nt: TGTGCCAGCAGCTTGGGACTGGCCAGCATCCATGAGCAGTTCTTC

clone_size: once
d_call: NA
j_call: TRBJ1-4
v_call: TRBV12-3/TRBV12-4
cdr3_aa: CASSWGSFWSNEKLFF
cdr3_nt: TGTGCCAGCAGTTGGGGGAGTTTTTGGTCTAATGAAAAACTGTTTTTT

clone_size: few
d_call: TRBD1
j_call: TRBJ1-1
v_call: TRBV20-1
cdr3_aa: CSPGQGYSEAFF
cdr3_nt: TGCAGTCCGGGACAGGGCTATTCTGAAGCTTTCTTT

clone_size: NA
d_call: TRBD1
j_call: TRBJ1-2
v_call: TRBV9
cdr3_aa: CASSESLGTGVYGYTF
cdr3_nt: TGTGCCAGCAGCGAGTCTTTGGGGACAGGCGTTTATGGCTACACCTTC

clone_size: NA
d_call: NA
j_call: TRBJ2-1
v_call: TRBV12-3/TRBV12-4
cdr3_aa: CASSFTGVIEQFF
cdr3_nt: TGTGCCAGCAGTTTTACGGGAGTGATTGAGCAGTTCTTC

clone_size: NA
d_call: NA
j_call: TRBJ1-2
v_call: TRBV7-8
cdr3_aa: CASSPYRLGYYGYTF
cdr3_nt: TGTGCCAGCAGTCCTTACCGCTTGGGATACTATGGCTACACCTTC

clone_size: NA
d_call: NA
j_call: TRBJ1-1
v_call: TRBV20-1
cdr3_aa: CSARPPNTEAFF
cdr3_nt: TGCAGTGCTAGGCCCCCGAACACTGAAGCTTTCTTT

clone_size: NA
d_call: TRBD1
j_call: TRBJ1-2
v_call: TRBV5-1
cdr3_aa: CASSPDRPPGNYGYTF
cdr3_nt: TGCGCCAGCAGCCCGGACAGGCCTCCAGGGAACTATGGCTACACCTTC

clone_size: few
d_call: NA
j_call: TRBJ2-7
v_call: TRBV7-9
cdr3_aa: CASSLRSIYEQYF
cdr3_nt: TGTGCCAGCAGCCTGAGGTCGATCTACGAGCAGTACTTC

clone_size: NA
d_call: NA
j_call: TRBJ2-2
v_call: TRBV9
cdr3_aa: CASARGAGELFF
cdr3_nt: TGTGCCAGCGCTCGAGGAGCCGGGGAGCTGTTTTTT

clone_size: many
d_call: TRBD1
j_call: TRBJ1-1
v_call: TRBV5-1
cdr3_aa: CASSGTGYDTEAFF
cdr3_nt: TGCGCCAGCAGCGGGACAGGGTACGACACTGAAGCTTTCTTT

clone_size: few
d_call: NA
j_call: TRBJ1-1
v_call: TRBV7-3
cdr3_aa: CASSFYLGSEAFF
cdr3_nt: TGTGCCAGCAGCTTCTACCTGGGGAGTGAAGCTTTCTTT

clone_size: NA
d_call: NA
j_call: TRBJ2-1
v_call: TRBV12-3/TRBV12-4
cdr3_aa: CASSLGPGSYNEQFF
cdr3_nt: TGTGCCAGCAGTTTAGGGCCAGGGTCCTACAATGAGCAGTTCTTC

clone_size: NA
d_call: NA
j_call: TRBJ2-7
v_call: TRBV27
cdr3_aa: CASSPAVGPRAYEQYF
cdr3_nt: TGTGCCAGCAGTCCCGCTGTGGGGCCTAGGGCCTACGAGCAGTACTTC

clone_size: few
d_call: NA
j_call: TRBJ2-5
v_call: TRBV15
cdr3_aa: CATSRDWGRGDETQYF
cdr3_nt: TGTGCCACCAGCAGAGATTGGGGCAGGGGCGACGAGACCCAGTACTTC

clone_size: NA
d_call: NA
j_call: TRBJ1-1
v_call: TRBV12-3/TRBV12-4
cdr3_aa: CASRPIGYTEAFF
cdr3_nt: TGTGCCAGCAGGCCGATTGGGTACACTGAAGCTTTCTTT

clone_size: NA
d_call: NA
j_call: TRBJ1-2
v_call: TRBV12-3/TRBV12-4
cdr3_aa: CASSPSILDTF
cdr3_nt: TGTGCCAGCAGCCCCTCCATTTTGGACACCTTC

clone_size: NA
d_call: NA
j_call: TRBJ1-1
v_call: TRBV29-1
cdr3_aa: CSVAPMNTEAFF
cdr3_nt: TGCAGCGTTGCTCCCATGAACACTGAAGCTTTCTTT

clone_size: few
d_call: TRBD1
j_call: TRBJ1-4
v_call: TRBV5-1
cdr3_aa: CASSLGVWTGNEKLFF
cdr3_nt: TGCGCCAGCAGCTTGGGAGTCTGGACAGGGAATGAAAAACTGTTTTTT

clone_size: NA
d_call: TRBD1
j_call: TRBJ2-7
v_call: TRBV10-3
cdr3_aa: CAISGQGVYEQYF
cdr3_nt: TGTGCCATCAGCGGACAGGGCGTCTACGAGCAGTACTTC

clone_size: NA
d_call: TRBD2
j_call: TRBJ2-2
v_call: TRBV11-2
cdr3_aa: CASSSSLGLAGGSAGELFF
cdr3_nt: TGTGCCAGCAGCTCGTCGCTCGGACTAGCGGGAGGATCGGCCGGGGAGCTGTTTTTT

clone_size: NA
d_call: TRBD2
j_call: TRBJ2-2
v_call: TRBV5-1
cdr3_aa: CASSGGTSAGELFF
cdr3_nt: TGCGCCAGCAGCGGCGGGACTAGCGCCGGGGAGCTGTTTTTT

clone_size: few
d_call: NA
j_call: TRBJ1-3
v_call: TRBV27
cdr3_aa: CASSTKSSGNTIYF
cdr3_nt: TGTGCCAGCAGTACCAAGAGCTCTGGAAACACCATATATTTT

clone_size: few
d_call: NA
j_call: TRBJ1-1
v_call: TRBV4-2
cdr3_aa: CASSQVSLGRMNTEAFF
cdr3_nt: TGTGCCAGCAGCCAAGTAAGTCTTGGGCGGATGAACACTGAAGCTTTCTTT

clone_size: NA
d_call: NA
j_call: TRBJ1-1
v_call: TRBV13
cdr3_aa: CASREDNTNTEAFF
cdr3_nt: TGTGCCAGCAGGGAAGATAATACGAACACTGAAGCTTTCTTT

clone_size: NA
d_call: TRBD1
j_call: TRBJ1-2
v_call: TRBV5-1
cdr3_aa: CASSEGDRGSSGYVYTF
cdr3_nt: TGCGCCAGCAGCGAAGGGGACAGGGGGTCGAGCGGCTATGTCTACACCTTC

clone_size: NA
d_call: NA
j_call: TRBJ1-2
v_call: TRBV4-1
cdr3_aa: CASSQGWGENGYTF
cdr3_nt: TGCGCCAGCAGCCAAGGTTGGGGGGAGAATGGCTACACCTTC

clone_size: few
d_call: TRBD1
j_call: TRBJ2-7
v_call: TRBV5-1
cdr3_aa: CASSSEGQGLYYEQYF
cdr3_nt: TGCGCCAGCAGCTCGGAGGGACAGGGACTGTACTACGAGCAGTACTTC

clone_size: many
d_call: TRBD2
j_call: TRBJ2-1
v_call: TRBV4-1
cdr3_aa: CASSRHPGTSGREFDEQFF
cdr3_nt: TGCGCCAGCAGCAGGCACCCCGGGACTAGCGGGAGGGAATTCGATGAGCAGTTCTTC

clone_size: few
d_call: NA
j_call: TRBJ2-7
v_call: TRBV25-1
cdr3_aa: CASSESLQGAYEQYF
cdr3_nt: TGTGCCAGCAGTGAATCCCTGCAGGGAGCCTACGAGCAGTACTTC

clone_size: many
d_call: NA
j_call: TRBJ1-1
v_call: TRBV5-1
cdr3_aa: CASSLEGGRTEAFF
cdr3_nt: TGCGCCAGCAGCTTGGAAGGGGGACGCACTGAAGCTTTCTTT

clone_size: NA
d_call: NA
j_call: TRBJ2-1
v_call: TRBV6-1
cdr3_aa: CASSKPPELVGREQFF
cdr3_nt: TGTGCCAGCAGTAAACCCCCAGAGCTAGTGGGCAGAGAGCAGTTCTTC

clone_size: few
d_call: TRBD1
j_call: TRBJ2-4
v_call: TRBV5-6
cdr3_aa: CASRLRQGADIQYF
cdr3_nt: TGTGCCAGCAGACTGAGACAGGGGGCGGACATTCAGTACTTC

clone_size: few
d_call: NA
j_call: TRBJ1-5
v_call: TRBV15
cdr3_aa: CATRDRQVSQPQHF
cdr3_nt: TGTGCCACCAGGGATCGACAGGTCTCTCAGCCCCAGCATTTT

clone_size: once
d_call: TRBD2
j_call: TRBJ2-5
v_call: TRBV9
cdr3_aa: CASSVAAAGGSQETQYF
cdr3_nt: TGTGCCAGCAGCGTAGCAGCAGCGGGGGGTTCACAAGAGACCCAGTACTTC

clone_size: NA
d_call: NA
j_call: TRBJ2-2
v_call: TRBV24-1
cdr3_aa: CATSAYLGSHTGELFF
cdr3_nt: TGTGCCACCAGTGCCTATTTAGGGTCTCACACCGGGGAGCTGTTTTTT

clone_size: NA
d_call: TRBD1
j_call: TRBJ1-4
v_call: TRBV18
cdr3_aa: CASSTTTGEVEKLFF
cdr3_nt: TGTGCCAGCTCAACCACGACAGGGGAGGTGGAAAAACTGTTTTTT

clone_size: few
d_call: TRBD1
j_call: TRBJ2-3
v_call: TRBV10-3
cdr3_aa: CAISESGQGPNTDTQYF
cdr3_nt: TGTGCCATCAGTGAGTCTGGACAGGGCCCCAACACAGATACGCAGTATTTT

clone_size: NA
d_call: NA
j_call: TRBJ2-1
v_call: TRBV5-5
cdr3_aa: CASSPLEGYNEQFF
cdr3_nt: TGTGCCAGCAGCCCCCTGGAGGGGTACAATGAGCAGTTCTTC

clone_size: NA
d_call: TRBD2
j_call: TRBJ2-4
v_call: TRBV6-2/TRBV6-3
cdr3_aa: CASSYPTSGLAKNIQYF
cdr3_nt: TGTGCCAGCAGTTACCCAACTAGCGGACTAGCCAAAAACATTCAGTACTTC

clone_size: few
d_call: NA
j_call: TRBJ2-7
v_call: TRBV4-1
cdr3_aa: CASSQDGWPNSYEQYF
cdr3_nt: TGCGCCAGCAGCCAAGATGGGTGGCCGAACTCCTACGAGCAGTACTTC

clone_size: few
d_call: NA
j_call: TRBJ2-6
v_call: TRBV15
cdr3_aa: CATSRWTDSGANVLTF
cdr3_nt: TGTGCCACCAGCAGATGGACAGACTCTGGGGCCAACGTCCTGACTTTC

clone_size: NA
d_call: NA
j_call: TRBJ2-7
v_call: TRBV5-1
cdr3_aa: CASSLEAVPDEQYF
cdr3_nt: TGCGCCAGCAGCTTGGAGGCAGTACCCGACGAGCAGTACTTC

clone_size: NA
d_call: TRBD2
j_call: TRBJ2-1
v_call: TRBV20-1
cdr3_aa: CSARPREGPYNEQFF
cdr3_nt: TGCAGTGCTAGACCGCGGGAGGGACCATACAATGAGCAGTTCTTC

clone_size: NA
d_call: TRBD1
j_call: TRBJ1-4
v_call: TRBV11-1
cdr3_aa: CASSFSGTGLQTNEKLFF
cdr3_nt: TGTGCCAGCAGCTTCTCCGGGACAGGGCTACAAACTAATGAAAAACTGTTTTTT

clone_size: many
d_call: TRBD1
j_call: TRBJ2-7
v_call: TRBV6-1
cdr3_aa: CASSQGQGGEQYF
cdr3_nt: TGTGCCAGCAGCCAAGGACAGGGGGGCGAGCAGTACTTC

clone_size: NA
d_call: NA
j_call: TRBJ1-1
v_call: TRBV29-1
cdr3_aa: CSGQAGRLNTEAFF
cdr3_nt: TGCAGCGGCCAAGCGGGACGGTTGAACACTGAAGCTTTCTTT

clone_size: many
d_call: NA
j_call: TRBJ2-1
v_call: TRBV5-1
cdr3_aa: CASSLTGDTHNEQFF
cdr3_nt: TGCGCCAGCAGCTTGACGGGGGACACCCACAATGAGCAGTTCTTC

clone_size: NA
d_call: TRBD2
j_call: TRBJ2-7
v_call: TRBV5-1
cdr3_aa: CASSRGTSDSYEQYF
cdr3_nt: TGCGCCAGCAGCCGGGGGACTAGCGACTCCTACGAGCAGTACTTC

clone_size: NA
d_call: TRBD1
j_call: TRBJ2-7
v_call: TRBV27
cdr3_aa: CASRATGGLEQYF
cdr3_nt: TGTGCCAGCAGGGCGACAGGGGGGCTCGAGCAGTACTTC

clone_size: NA
d_call: NA
j_call: TRBJ2-3
v_call: TRBV9
cdr3_aa: CASSVVGSNTDTQYF
cdr3_nt: TGTGCCAGCAGCGTAGTGGGTAGTAATACAGATACGCAGTATTTT

clone_size: NA
d_call: NA
j_call: TRBJ2-3
v_call: TRBV11-2
cdr3_aa: CASSLDAGLDADTQYF
cdr3_nt: TGTGCCAGCAGCTTAGACGCGGGGTTGGATGCAGATACGCAGTATTTT

clone_size: few
d_call: TRBD1
j_call: TRBJ2-7
v_call: TRBV10-3
cdr3_aa: CAIAARGLDEQYF
cdr3_nt: TGTGCCATCGCTGCCAGGGGGCTCGACGAGCAGTACTTC

clone_size: NA
d_call: TRBD1
j_call: TRBJ1-4
v_call: TRBV6-1
cdr3_aa: CASRADRGGREKLFF
cdr3_nt: TGTGCCAGCAGAGCAGACAGGGGCGGACGTGAAAAACTGTTTTTT

clone_size: once
d_call: NA
j_call: TRBJ2-7
v_call: TRBV5-6
cdr3_aa: CASSLSWGSRYEQYF
cdr3_nt: TGTGCCAGCAGCTTGTCTTGGGGCTCTAGGTACGAGCAGTACTTC

clone_size: NA
d_call: TRBD2
j_call: TRBJ2-5
v_call: TRBV3-1
cdr3_aa: CASSRRTSELGETQYF
cdr3_nt: TGTGCCAGCAGCCGAAGGACTAGCGAGCTTGGGGAGACCCAGTACTTC

clone_size: few
d_call: NA
j_call: TRBJ2-6
v_call: TRBV5-1
cdr3_aa: CASSVPVISGANVLTF
cdr3_nt: TGCGCCAGCAGCGTCCCCGTCATCTCTGGGGCCAACGTCCTGACTTTC